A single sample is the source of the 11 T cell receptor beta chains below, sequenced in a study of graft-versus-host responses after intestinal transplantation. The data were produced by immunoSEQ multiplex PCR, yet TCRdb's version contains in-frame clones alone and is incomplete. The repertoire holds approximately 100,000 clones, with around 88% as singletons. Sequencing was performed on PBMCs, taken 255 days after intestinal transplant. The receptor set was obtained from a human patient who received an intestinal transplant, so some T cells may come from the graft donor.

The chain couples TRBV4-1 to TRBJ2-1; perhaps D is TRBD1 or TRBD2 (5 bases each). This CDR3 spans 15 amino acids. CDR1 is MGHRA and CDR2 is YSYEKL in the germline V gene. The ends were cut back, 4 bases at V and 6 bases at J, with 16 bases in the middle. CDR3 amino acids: CASSLGAGLGNEQFF. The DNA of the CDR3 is TGCGCCAGCAGCCTCGGGGCAGGGTTGGGCAATGAGCAGTTCTTC.

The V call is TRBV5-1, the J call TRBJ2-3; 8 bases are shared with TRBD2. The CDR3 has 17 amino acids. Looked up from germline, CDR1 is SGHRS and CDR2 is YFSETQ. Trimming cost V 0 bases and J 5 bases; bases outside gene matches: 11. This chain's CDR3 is CASSLGGDGGARDTQYF. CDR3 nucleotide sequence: TGCGCCAGCAGCTTGGGAGGTGACGGGGGGGCTCGAGATACGCAGTATTTT. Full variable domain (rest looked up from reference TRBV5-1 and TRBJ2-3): KAGVTQTPRYLIKTRGQQVTLSCSPISGHRSVSWYQQTPGQGLQFLFEYFSETQRNKGNFPGRFSGRQFSNSRSEMNVSTLELGDSALYLCASSLGGDGGARDTQYFGPGTRLTVL.

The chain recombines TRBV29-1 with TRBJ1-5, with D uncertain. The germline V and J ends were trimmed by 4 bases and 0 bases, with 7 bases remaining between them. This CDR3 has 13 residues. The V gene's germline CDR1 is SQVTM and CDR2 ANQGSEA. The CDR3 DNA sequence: TGCAGCGTTGCTAAGGGTAGCAATCAGCCCCAGCATTTT. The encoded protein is CSVAKGSNQPQHF.

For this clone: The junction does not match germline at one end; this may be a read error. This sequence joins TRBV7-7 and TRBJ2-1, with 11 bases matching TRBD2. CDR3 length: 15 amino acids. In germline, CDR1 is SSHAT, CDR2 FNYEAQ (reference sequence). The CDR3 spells CASSELAGAYNEQFF. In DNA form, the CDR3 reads TGTGCTAGCAGCGAACTAGCGGGAGCTTACAATGAGCAGTTCTTC.

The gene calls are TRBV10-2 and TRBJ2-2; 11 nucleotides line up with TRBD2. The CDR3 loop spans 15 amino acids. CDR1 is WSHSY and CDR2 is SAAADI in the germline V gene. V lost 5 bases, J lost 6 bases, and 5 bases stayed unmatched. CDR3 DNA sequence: TGCGCCAGCAGTCGGCTAGCGGGAGGTTCCGGGGAGCTGTTTTTT. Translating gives CASSRLAGGSGELFF.

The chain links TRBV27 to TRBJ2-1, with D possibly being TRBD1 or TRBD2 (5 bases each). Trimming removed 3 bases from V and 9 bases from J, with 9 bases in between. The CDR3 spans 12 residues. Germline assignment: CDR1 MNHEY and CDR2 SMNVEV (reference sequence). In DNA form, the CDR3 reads TGTGCCAGCAGTTTGTGGGGGAGTGAGCAGTTCTTC. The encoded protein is CASSLWGSEQFF.

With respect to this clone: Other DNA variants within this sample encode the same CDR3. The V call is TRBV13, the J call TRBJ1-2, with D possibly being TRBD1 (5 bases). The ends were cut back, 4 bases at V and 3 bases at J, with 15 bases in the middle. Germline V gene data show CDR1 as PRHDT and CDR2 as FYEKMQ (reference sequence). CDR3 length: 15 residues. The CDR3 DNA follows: TGTGCCAGCAGCTGGAGTGGGGGAGACGACTATGGCTACACCTTC. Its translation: CASSWSGGDDYGYTF.

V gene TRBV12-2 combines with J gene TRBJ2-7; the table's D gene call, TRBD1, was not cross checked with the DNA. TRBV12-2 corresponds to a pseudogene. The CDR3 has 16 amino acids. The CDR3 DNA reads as TGTGCAAGTCGCTTGAACAGGGGGCTGTCCTCCTACGAGCAGTACGTC. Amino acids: CASRLNRGLSSYEQYV.

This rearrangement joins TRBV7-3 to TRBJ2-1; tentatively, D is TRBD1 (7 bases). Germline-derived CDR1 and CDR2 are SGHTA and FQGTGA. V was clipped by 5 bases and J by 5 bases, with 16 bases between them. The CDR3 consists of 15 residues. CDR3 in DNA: TGTGCCAGCAGCCGCAGGGGGTCGGGGGACAATGAGCAGTTCTTC. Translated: CASSRRGSGDNEQFF.

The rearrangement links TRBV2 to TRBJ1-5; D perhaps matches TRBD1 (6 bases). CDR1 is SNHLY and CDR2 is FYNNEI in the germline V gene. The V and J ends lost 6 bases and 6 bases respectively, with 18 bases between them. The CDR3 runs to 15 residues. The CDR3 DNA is TGTGCCAGCAGGTTAGGCGATGGGGGCGCTCAGCCCCAGCATTTT. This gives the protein CASRLGDGGAQPQHF.

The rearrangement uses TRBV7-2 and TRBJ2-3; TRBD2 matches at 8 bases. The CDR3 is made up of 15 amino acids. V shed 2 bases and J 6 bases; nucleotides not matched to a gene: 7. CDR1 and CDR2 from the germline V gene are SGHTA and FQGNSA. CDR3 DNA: TGTGCCAGCAGCTTAACCGGGGGCGGGGGGGATACGCAGTATTTT. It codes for CASSLTGGGGDTQYF.